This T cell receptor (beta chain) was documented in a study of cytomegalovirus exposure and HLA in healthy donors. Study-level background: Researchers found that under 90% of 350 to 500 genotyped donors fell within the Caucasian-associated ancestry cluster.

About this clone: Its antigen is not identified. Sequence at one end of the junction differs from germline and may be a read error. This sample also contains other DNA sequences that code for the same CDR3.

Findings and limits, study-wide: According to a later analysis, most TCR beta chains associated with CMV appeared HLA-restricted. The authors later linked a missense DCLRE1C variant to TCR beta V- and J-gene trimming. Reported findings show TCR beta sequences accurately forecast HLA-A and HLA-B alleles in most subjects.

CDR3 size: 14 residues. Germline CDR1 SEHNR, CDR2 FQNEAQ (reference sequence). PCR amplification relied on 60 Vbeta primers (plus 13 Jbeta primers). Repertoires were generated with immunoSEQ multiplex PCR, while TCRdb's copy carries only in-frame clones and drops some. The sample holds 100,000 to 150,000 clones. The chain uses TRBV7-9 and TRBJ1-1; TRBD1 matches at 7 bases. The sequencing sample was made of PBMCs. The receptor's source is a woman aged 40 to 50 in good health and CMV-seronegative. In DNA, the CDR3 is TGCGCCATAAGCCCAGGGGGGCATAACACTGAAGCTTTCTTT. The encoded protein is CAISPGGHNTEAFF.